This section outlines one TCR beta chain sequence together with its context. Its antigen remains unidentified. The record originates from a study of shared clonotypes between healthy human individuals. Study outcomes and limitations: The genetic and exposure-history diversity represented was limited by few donors.

Here immunoSEQ multiplex PCR was the method, and the copy in TCRdb shows in-frame clones only, minus some. Counted here are roughly 720,000 clones, roughly 88% occurring once; the ten biggest clones make up 34%. This CDR3 region has 13 residues. The V and J ends lost 5 bases and 4 bases respectively, with 12 bases between them. Looked up from germline, CDR1 is LNHDA and CDR2 is SQIVND (reference sequence). Every donor was a Caucasian adult from Nashville, Tennessee. The receptor was isolated from a man aged 18 to 30 in good health. Some clones in this sample may be carry-over from other donors' samples. Sequenced sample: memory CD8+ T cells from PBMCs. Subset noted: CD45RO+ cells pooled with CCR7-negative TemRA cells. The chain is built from TRBV19 and TRBJ2-7; D remains ambiguous. The DNA for the CDR3 is TGTGCCAGTAGTCAGGATATTATATACGAGCAGTACTTC. Translation: CASSQDIIYEQYF.